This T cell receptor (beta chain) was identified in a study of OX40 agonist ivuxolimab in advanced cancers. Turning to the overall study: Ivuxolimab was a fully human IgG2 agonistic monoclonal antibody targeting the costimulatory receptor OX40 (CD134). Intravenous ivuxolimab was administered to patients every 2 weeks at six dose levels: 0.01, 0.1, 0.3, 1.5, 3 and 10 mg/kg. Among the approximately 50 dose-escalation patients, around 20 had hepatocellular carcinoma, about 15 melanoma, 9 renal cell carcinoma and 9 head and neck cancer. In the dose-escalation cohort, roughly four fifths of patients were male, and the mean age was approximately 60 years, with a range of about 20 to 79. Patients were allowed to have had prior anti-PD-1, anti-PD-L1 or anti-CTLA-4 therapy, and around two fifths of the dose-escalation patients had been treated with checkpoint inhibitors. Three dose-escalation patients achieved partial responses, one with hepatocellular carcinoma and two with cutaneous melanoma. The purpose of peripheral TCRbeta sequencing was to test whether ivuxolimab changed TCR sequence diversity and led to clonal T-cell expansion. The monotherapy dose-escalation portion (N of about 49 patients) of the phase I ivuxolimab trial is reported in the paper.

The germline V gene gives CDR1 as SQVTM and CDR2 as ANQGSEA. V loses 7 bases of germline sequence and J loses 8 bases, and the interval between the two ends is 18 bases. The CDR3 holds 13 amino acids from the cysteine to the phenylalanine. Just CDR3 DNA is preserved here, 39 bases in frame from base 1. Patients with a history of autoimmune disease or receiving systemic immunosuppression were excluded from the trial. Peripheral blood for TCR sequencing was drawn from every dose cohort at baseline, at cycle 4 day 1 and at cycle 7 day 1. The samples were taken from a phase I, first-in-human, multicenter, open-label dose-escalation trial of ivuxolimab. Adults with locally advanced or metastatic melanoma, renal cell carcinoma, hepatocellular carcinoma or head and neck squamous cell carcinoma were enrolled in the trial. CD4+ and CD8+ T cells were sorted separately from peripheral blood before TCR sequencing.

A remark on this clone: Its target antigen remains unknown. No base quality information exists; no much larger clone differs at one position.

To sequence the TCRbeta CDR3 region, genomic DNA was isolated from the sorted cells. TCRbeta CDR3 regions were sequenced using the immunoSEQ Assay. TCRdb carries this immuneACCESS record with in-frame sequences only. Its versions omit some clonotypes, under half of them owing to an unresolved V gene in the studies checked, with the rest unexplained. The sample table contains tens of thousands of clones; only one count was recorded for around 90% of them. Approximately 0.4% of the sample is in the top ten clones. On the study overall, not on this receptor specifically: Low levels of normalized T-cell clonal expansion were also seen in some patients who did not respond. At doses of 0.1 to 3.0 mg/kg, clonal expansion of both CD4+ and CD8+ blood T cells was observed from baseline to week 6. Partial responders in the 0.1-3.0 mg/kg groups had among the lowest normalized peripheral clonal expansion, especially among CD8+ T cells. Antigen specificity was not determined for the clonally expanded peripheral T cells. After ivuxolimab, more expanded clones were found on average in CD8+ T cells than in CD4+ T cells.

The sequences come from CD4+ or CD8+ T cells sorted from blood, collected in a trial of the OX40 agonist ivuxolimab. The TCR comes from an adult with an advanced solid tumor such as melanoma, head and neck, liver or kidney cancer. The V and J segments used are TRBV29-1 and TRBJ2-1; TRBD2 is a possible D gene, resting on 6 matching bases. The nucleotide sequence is TGCAGCGACGGGACTGGTCTAGGTTATGAGCAGTTCTTC. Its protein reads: CSDGTGLGYEQFF.